This T cell receptor (beta chain) appears in the sequencing data of a study of blood T cells in healthy people across ages. Study-wide findings and caveats: Comparison with aged donors showed that long-lived donors had more naive CD4+ cells and higher diversity.

Then a second PCR, running roughly 6 to 12 cycles, was carried out with a sample-barcoded 5' primer and a J-beta primer mix. In TCRdb, the 5' RACE reads were re-called with MiXCR into one record per CDR3 protein. Of some 760,000 distinct CDR3 sequences in the sample, 20% to 25% are singletons; the top ten hold more than 8%. All donors came from Russia, were Caucasian and healthy, and spanned ages roughly 6 to 95. About this clonotype itself: What it recognizes is unknown.

The same sample was also studied in work on T cells of mothers and their children. That report adds: In each mother, TCR beta CDR3 reads exceeded 10 million; in each child, they numbered approximately 3 million. The authors identified no persistent microchimeric T cell clones.

Input material: blood. The receptor was derived from a boy younger than 18 in good health.

CDR3 sequence (DNA): TGTGCCAGCAGCGAGCAGGGGGCCTGGAGCGTAGATACGCAGTATTTT. Amino acids: CASSEQGAWSVDTQYF. V usage is TRBV7-9 and J usage is TRBJ2-3; 8 bases are a match to TRBD1. Germline V gene lookup returns CDR1 SEHNR and CDR2 FQNEAQ (reference sequence). This CDR3 contains 16 residues. V lost 5 bases to trimming and J lost 5 bases; unmatched junction nucleotides: 12.